This TCR beta chain was identified during a study of T cell responses to AZD1222 COVID-19 vaccine. Data came from immunoSEQ multiplex PCR; TCRdb stores just in-frame clones and leaves some out. The sample has about 83,000 clones, around 88% seen once. This CDR3 contains 15 residues. Study-level findings and limits: Donors were mostly white British, more females; clonal diversity possibly underestimated.

Regarding this clone: Its antigen is still unknown.

This receptor was obtained from an adult in good health. The specimen was peripheral blood, collected on day 0 of AZD1222 vaccination. The rearrangement joins TRBV21-1 to TRBJ1-2. TRBV21-1 is annotated as a pseudogene. The CDR3 coding sequence is TGTGCCAGCAGCAAGGGTCCAGGGGGGGGCTATGGCTACACCTTC. Amino acids: CASSKGPGGGYGYTF.